Listed here are 25 T cell receptor beta chains from one sample, sequenced in a study of blood T cell repertoires in COVID-19. This table comes from immunoSEQ multiplex PCR, and its TCRdb copy is limited to in-frame clones, with some not included. Found here are around 150,000 clones, around 82% of them singletons; the top ten hold under 9%. The sample taken for sequencing was peripheral blood. Receptor source: a woman in her thirties or forties with COVID-19, enrolled during active disease.

The V call is TRBV4-1, the J call TRBJ1-1; D remains ambiguous. V dropped 4 bases and J dropped 1 base, with 7 bases sitting between them. The CDR3 totals 13 residues. CDR1 is MGHRA, CDR2 YSYEKL, per germline. The CDR3 is CASSRERNTEAFF. CDR3 bases: TGCGCCAGCAGCCGGGAGCGGAACACTGAAGCTTTCTTT.

The genes are TRBV6-2 or TRBV6-3 and TRBJ1-2; D may be TRBD1 (6 bases). Trimming removed 6 bases at V and 5 bases at J, with 13 bases between. This CDR3 has 13 amino acids. Germline V gene lookup returns CDR1 MNHEY and CDR2 SVGEGT. The CDR3 DNA is TGTGCCAGCAGCAGGGGACACCGATATGGCTACACCTTC. This encodes CASSRGHRYGYTF.

The chain links TRBV5-5 to TRBJ1-1, with 7 bases lining up with TRBD1. The junction had 4 bases not matched to a gene; V was cut back by 4 bases and J by 1 base. This CDR3 region has 14 residues. Germline V lookup: CDR1 SGHKS, CDR2 YYEKEE (reference sequence). The CDR3 sequence is CASSPDRANTEAFF. CDR3 coding DNA: TGTGCCAGCAGCCCCGACAGGGCGAACACTGAAGCTTTCTTT.

The chain carries TRBV10-2 and TRBJ1-1, with D unclear. Trimming cost V 10 bases and J 0 bases, with 12 bases left between them. The CDR3 totals 13 residues. CDR1 is WSHSY, CDR2 SAAADI, per germline. Written as DNA, the CDR3 is TGCGCCACTGCGGACGGGATGAACACTGAAGCTTTCTTT. Protein product: CATADGMNTEAFF.

The rearrangement links TRBV10-3 to TRBJ1-2, with 9 bases fitting TRBD1. Germline V gene sequence: CDR1 ENHRY, CDR2 SYGVKD. This CDR3 has 14 amino acids. Trimming took 6 bases from V and 6 from J; bases not matched to a gene: 8. The CDR3 coding sequence is TGTGCCATCAGAGCGACCGGGACAGGGAATGGCTACACCTTC. Translating gives CAIRATGTGNGYTF.

The chain couples TRBV2 to TRBJ2-5; 8 bases match TRBD1. Losses at the gene ends were 7 bases for V and 3 bases for J; bases not matched to a gene: 7. The CDR3 extends over 14 amino acids. The V gene's germline CDR1 is SNHLY and CDR2 FYNNEI. The CDR3 DNA follows: TGTGCCAGCACCTTACTGACAGGGGAAGAGACCCAGTACTTC. This encodes CASTLLTGEETQYF.

The chain links TRBV6-5 to TRBJ1-5; maybe TRBD1 (5 bases). The CDR3 spans 13 residues. Germline-derived CDR1 and CDR2 are MNHEY and SVGAGI. V was trimmed by 6 bases and J by 4 bases, leaving 10 bases between them. The CDR3 DNA follows: TGTGCCAGCAGAGACGCAGGGAATCAGCCCCAGCATTTT. Translating it yields CASRDAGNQPQHF.

The genes are TRBV5-4 and TRBJ2-1; 8 bases are a match to TRBD1. This CDR3 has 14 amino acids. Trimming took 0 bases from V and 8 from J; bases not matched to a gene: 4. CDR1 and CDR2 (germline): SGHNT, YYREEE (reference sequence). The CDR3 region is CASSLGGQGYEQFF. In nucleotides, the CDR3 is TGTGCCAGCAGCTTGGGCGGACAGGGCTATGAGCAGTTCTTC.

The chain combines TRBV10-1 with TRBJ1-4; D is uncertain. The CDR3 extends over 15 amino acids. Germline CDR1 is WNHNN and CDR2 is SYGVQD (reference sequence). Trimming took 2 bases from V and 8 from J, leaving 15 bases between them. In DNA, the CDR3 is TGCGCCAGCAGTGAGAGTTTGGGCAGCGGGGAAAAACTGTTTTTT. Residues: CASSESLGSGEKLFF.

This clone came up a few times. This chain uses TRBV18 with TRBJ2-6, with D possibly matching TRBD2 (5 bases). Looked up from germline, CDR1 is KGHSH and CDR2 is LQKENI. V lost 0 bases and J lost 1, with 10 bases in between. The CDR3 is made up of 17 amino acids. The CDR3 here is CASSPPVGESGANVLTF. The CDR3 DNA sequence: TGTGCCAGCTCACCACCGGTCGGGGAGTCTGGGGCCAACGTCCTGACTTTC.

The V call is TRBV25-1, the J call TRBJ2-2; tentative D call: TRBD1 (5 bases). Germline V gene lookup returns CDR1 MGHDK and CDR2 SYGVNS. The CDR3 contains 13 residues. The V end was cut by 8 bases, the J end by 6 bases, with 13 bases between. This CDR3 reads CASAQRGSGELFF. The CDR3 DNA is TGTGCCAGCGCACAAAGGGGTTCCGGGGAGCTGTTTTTT.

J is TRBJ1-2 and V is TRBV7-8; 7 bases fit TRBD1. J was trimmed by 7 bases and V by 7 bases; bases with no gene match: 15. This CDR3 comprises 15 residues. CDR1 and CDR2 (germline): SGHVS, FQNEAQ. The CDR3 DNA sequence: TGTGCCAGCACTACCACCACCCGACAGGGCCGTGGCTACACCTTC. Its protein is CASTTTTRQGRGYTF.

This clone has more than one count but fewer than ten. The rearrangement joins TRBV4-1 to TRBJ2-7, with 7 bases aligning to TRBD2. The CDR3 sequence is 16 residues long. With 0 bases clipped from V and 4 bases from J, the junction kept 9 bases outside the gene matches. Germline loops: CDR1 MGHRA, CDR2 YSYEKL. The CDR3 nucleotides read TGCGCCAGCAGCCAAGATGAGCGGGCTAGCGGTTACGAGCAGTACTTC. This sequence encodes CASSQDERASGYEQYF.

A single count supports this clone. The chain is built from TRBV20-1 and TRBJ2-7; no clear D gene. The CDR3 loop spans 14 amino acids. V lost 3 bases and J lost 0, with 12 bases in between. The germline CDR1 and CDR2 sequences are DFQATT and SNEGSKA (reference sequence). The CDR3 sequence is CSASPSGVSYEQYV. The CDR3 DNA reads as TGCAGTGCTAGTCCGTCTGGAGTCTCCTACGAGCAGTACGTC.

Note on this clone: Other DNA sequences of this sample code for an identical CDR3. The chain couples TRBV7-3 to TRBJ2-5; TRBD1 matches 9 bases. The junction had 2 bases not matched to a gene; V was cut back by 4 bases and J by 5 bases. Germline loops: CDR1 SGHTA, CDR2 FQGTGA. The CDR3 has 13 residues. The CDR3 loop is CASSSGQGETQYF. The CDR3 nucleotides read TGTGCCAGCAGCTCCGGACAGGGGGAGACCCAGTACTTC.

The genes are TRBV6-5 and TRBJ1-1; TRBD1 might be the D (5 bases). This CDR3 region has 11 residues. The V end was cut by 10 bases, the J end by 4 bases, with 10 bases between. In germline, CDR1 is MNHEY, CDR2 SVGAGI. The CDR3 DNA sequence: TGTGCCATCGGACAAGGCACTGAAGCTTTCTTT. Translating gives CAIGQGTEAFF.

This clone was found once. The rearrangement uses TRBV6-5 and TRBJ1-1, with 7 bases that match TRBD1. The CDR3 has 13 amino acids. The V and J ends lost 7 bases and 5 bases, in that order; junction bases with no gene match: 7. The germline V gene has CDR1 MNHEY and CDR2 SVGAGI. The DNA of the CDR3 is TGTGCCAGCAAACGACAGGGAAGTACTGAAGCTTTCTTT. It translates to CASKRQGSTEAFF.

This rearrangement joins TRBV6-1 to TRBJ2-1; the match to TRBD1 covers 8 bases. Germline CDR1 is MNHNS and CDR2 is SASEGT. V shed 3 bases and J 0 bases; nucleotides not matched to a gene: 1. This CDR3 region has 15 residues. The CDR3 region has the DNA TGTGCCAGCAGTGACACAGGGGGCTCCTACAATGAGCAGTTCTTC. This codes for CASSDTGGSYNEQFF.

V is TRBV27 and J is TRBJ2-7, with D possibly being TRBD2 (5 bases). V was clipped by 3 bases and J by 6 bases, with 12 bases between them. The CDR3 runs 13 residues. Germline V gene sequence: CDR1 MNHEY, CDR2 SMNVEV (reference sequence). CDR3 sequence: CASSFSGSGEQYF. The CDR3 coding sequence is TGTGCCAGCAGTTTTTCGGGATCCGGCGAGCAGTACTTC.

The chain has TRBV2 and TRBJ1-1; D gene unclear. Trimming took off 6 bases at V and 5 bases at J, with 13 bases between the two ends. Germline CDR1 is SNHLY and CDR2 is FYNNEI. This CDR3 has 13 amino acids. The CDR3 nucleotides are TGTGCCAGCAGGGGAGGAGAGCGGACTGAAGCTTTCTTT. This sequence encodes CASRGGERTEAFF.

The V gene is TRBV30, the J gene TRBJ2-2; 8 nucleotides line up with TRBD1. CDR3 length equals 15 residues. Germline assignment: CDR1 GTSNPN and CDR2 SVGIG (reference sequence). Unmatched junction bases numbered 11, after V lost 5 bases and J lost 6 bases. The CDR3 DNA sequence: TGTGCCTGGTCGGAGACAGGGGTCGGTTCCGGGGAGCTGTTTTTT. This codes for CAWSETGVGSGELFF. The entire variable domain, with the rest obtained from reference TRBV30 and TRBJ2-2, is as follows: SQTIHQWPATLVQPVGSPLSLECTVEGTSNPNLYWYRQAAGRGLQLLFYSVGIGQISSEVPQNLSASRPQDRQFILSSKKLLLSDSGFYLCAWSETGVGSGELFFGEGSRLTVL.

This chain joins TRBV3-1 (or the pseudogene TRBV3-2) and TRBJ1-6; TRBD1 might be the D (5 bases). Germline assignment: CDR1 LGHDT and CDR2 YNNKEL (reference sequence). The V end was cut by 1 base, the J end by 7 bases, with 11 bases between. The CDR3 spans 15 residues. For the CDR3, the DNA is TGTGCCAGCAGCCAAGGACGGGGGGAAAATTCACCCCTCCACTTT. Amino acid sequence: CASSQGRGENSPLHF.

The chain couples TRBV12-5 to TRBJ2-5, with 10 bases fitting TRBD2. The CDR3 spans 16 residues. The germline V gene encodes CDR1 LGHNT and CDR2 FRNRAP. V shed 6 bases and J 3 bases; nucleotides not matched to a gene: 10. The CDR3 protein is CASGPSSGGTEETQYF. The CDR3 DNA is TGTGCTAGTGGCCCCAGTAGCGGGGGGACCGAAGAGACCCAGTACTTC.

The chain uses TRBV5-4 and TRBJ2-2; no reliable D call. V lost 4 bases and J 4 bases, leaving 17 bases between the germline ends. Germline V gene lookup returns CDR1 SGHNT and CDR2 YYREEE (reference sequence). This CDR3 comprises 16 residues. The chain's CDR3 is CASSEIPKRGTGELFF. The CDR3 DNA is TGTGCCAGCAGCGAAATCCCGAAGCGAGGCACCGGGGAGCTGTTTTTT. Using reference TRBV5-4 and TRBJ2-2 for the parts outside the CDR3, the full variable domain is ETGVTQSPTHLIKTRGQQVTLRCSSQSGHNTVSWYQQALGQGPQFIFQYYREEENGRGNFPPRFSGLQFPNYSSELNVNALELDDSALYLCASSEIPKRGTGELFFGEGSRLTVL.

V usage is TRBV27 and J usage is TRBJ2-2; 8 bases line up with TRBD2. There are 16 residues in the CDR3. The trim removed 6 bases at V and 2 bases at J, leaving 8 bases unmatched. CDR1 MNHEY and CDR2 SMNVEV come from the germline V gene (reference sequence). This chain's CDR3 is CASRRPGLGNTGELFF. The CDR3 DNA is TGTGCCAGCAGAAGACCGGGACTAGGTAACACCGGGGAGCTGTTTTTT.